The 19 T cell receptor beta chains below come from one sample, sequenced in a study of cytomegalovirus exposure and HLA in healthy donors. The method was immunoSEQ multiplex PCR; TCRdb's version includes in-frame clones alone and lacks a portion of them. The data show some 61,000 clones, with approximately 96% seen just once and 1.5% to 2% held by the top ten. Sequencing was carried out using PBMCs. Source of these receptors: a woman aged 18-29 years in good health and CMV-seropositive.

The chain is built from TRBV19 and TRBJ2-6; 8 nucleotides agree with TRBD1. The CDR3 is 15 residues long. The V gene's germline CDR1 is LNHDA and CDR2 SQIVND (reference sequence). The trim removed 10 bases at V and 0 bases at J, leaving 5 bases unmatched. The CDR3 DNA is TGTGCCACGACAGGGGCCAGCTCTGGGGCCAACGTCCTGACTTTC. This encodes CATTGASSGANVLTF.

The chain combines TRBV6-5 with TRBJ1-2; D is undetermined. Germline CDR1 reads MNHEY; CDR2 reads SVGAGI. The V gene lost 2 bases and the J gene lost 3 bases, with 7 bases spanning the gap. CDR3 length: 13 residues. CDR3 in DNA: TGTGCCAGCAGTTACCGACTTCACTATGGCTACACCTTC. This gives the protein CASSYRLHYGYTF.

The chain couples TRBV5-4 to TRBJ1-2; no firm D call. Trimming stripped 6 bases from V and 6 bases from J, with 15 bases between. The CDR3 length is 13 residues. Germline V gives CDR1 SGHNT, CDR2 YYREEE (reference sequence). CDR3 coding DNA: TGTGCCAGCACCTCCTGGGGTAGCGATGGCTACACCTTC. Protein product: CASTSWGSDGYTF. The full variable domain, in which reference TRBV5-4 and TRBJ1-2 provide the parts outside the CDR3, is ETGVTQSPTHLIKTRGQQVTLRCSSQSGHNTVSWYQQALGQGPQFIFQYYREEENGRGNFPPRFSGLQFPNYSSELNVNALELDDSALYLCASTSWGSDGYTFGSGTRLTVV.

About this clone: At one boundary the junction diverges from the germline segment, which might be a read error. This sequence joins TRBV7-7 and TRBJ2-7, with TRBD2 matching over 9 bases. CDR3 size: 20 residues. Germline V gives CDR1 SSHAT, CDR2 FNYEAQ (reference sequence). CDR3 DNA sequence: TGTGCTAGCAGCTTGGAGGATAGCGGGAGTCCTCCTACGGGCGGCTACGAGCAGTACTTC. It is translated as CASSLEDSGSPPTGGYEQYF. The whole variable domain, filled in from reference TRBV7-7 and TRBJ2-7, reads GAGVSQSPRYKVTKRGQDVTLRCDPISSHATLYWYQQALGQGPEFLTYFNYEAQPDKSGLPSDRFSAERPEGSISTLTIQRTEQRDSAMYRCASSLEDSGSPPTGGYEQYFGPGTRLTVT.

This chain links TRBV7-3 with TRBJ2-2, with a possible D match to TRBD2 (5 bases). V dropped 5 bases and J dropped 0 bases, with 22 bases sitting between them. This CDR3 region has 19 residues. CDR1 and CDR2 from the germline V gene are SGHTA and FQGTGA. The chain's CDR3 is CASSPNPAVRPTNTGELFF. CDR3 DNA: TGTGCCAGCAGCCCAAACCCAGCGGTACGACCCACGAACACCGGGGAGCTGTTTTTT.

The chain carries TRBV30 and TRBJ1-1; D perhaps matches TRBD1 (5 bases). The germline gives CDR1 GTSNPN, CDR2 SVGIG (reference sequence). CDR3 length equals 12 residues. Deletions cut 0 bases from V and 6 bases from J, with 8 bases between. For the CDR3, the DNA is TGTGCCTGGAGTGTAGAAGGGGCTGAAGCTTTCTTT. Translating it yields CAWSVEGAEAFF.

The count of this clone is one. The gene calls are TRBV5-6 and TRBJ2-3; 8 bases align to TRBD2. The trim removed 4 bases at V and 5 bases at J, leaving 15 bases unmatched. Looked up from germline, CDR1 is SGHDT and CDR2 is YYEEEE. There are 17 residues in the CDR3. The CDR3 here is CASSAGGAGRGVDTQYF. The CDR3 DNA follows: TGTGCCAGCAGCGCGGGAGGTGCCGGGAGAGGGGTAGATACGCAGTATTTT.

The chain uses TRBV27 and TRBJ1-4, with TRBD1 as a possible D gene (5 bases). From germline, CDR1 is MNHEY and CDR2 SMNVEV (reference sequence). The CDR3 loop spans 14 amino acids. Trimming took 1 base from V and 3 from J, leaving 6 bases between them. CDR3 sequence reads: CASSLWGSNEKLFF. The CDR3 DNA sequence: TGTGCCAGCAGTTTATGGGGCTCTAATGAAAAACTGTTTTTT.

This clone was recorded only once. This chain links TRBV19 with TRBJ2-3, with TRBD2 matching over 7 bases. In germline, CDR1 is LNHDA, CDR2 SQIVND (reference sequence). The V and J ends lost 6 bases and 6 bases, in that order; junction bases with no gene match: 9. The CDR3 extends over 14 amino acids. The DNA of the CDR3 is TGTGCCAGTAGCCTCGGGGGGAGGTCGGATACGCAGTATTTT. This codes for CASSLGGRSDTQYF.

The CDR3 DNA is TGTGCCAGCAGTGACTCGATTTCTAGCGGGCTCAATGAGCAGTTCTTC. Amino acid sequence: CASSDSISSGLNEQFF. The genes are TRBV6-4 and TRBJ2-1; 8 nucleotides line up with TRBD2. CDR1 is MRHNA and CDR2 is SNTAGT in the germline V gene. V lost 0 bases and J lost 6; bases outside the gene matches: 7. This CDR3 region has 16 residues.

The V gene is TRBV2, the J gene TRBJ1-5; TRBD1 matches at 10 bases. The V gene end was trimmed by 6 bases and the J gene end by 1 base; junction bases not matched to a gene: 9. The CDR3 has 17 amino acids. The germline V gene has CDR1 SNHLY and CDR2 FYNNEI. The CDR3 is CASSRQGARISNQPQHF. The CDR3 DNA follows: TGTGCCAGCAGCCGACAGGGGGCGCGGATCAGCAATCAGCCCCAGCATTTT. Full variable domain (missing parts from reference TRBV2 and TRBJ1-5): EPEVTQTPSHQVTQMGQEVILRCVPISNHLYFYWYRQILGQKVEFLVSFYNNEISEKSEIFDDQFSVERPDGSNFTLKIRSTKLEDSAMYFCASSRQGARISNQPQHFGDGTRLSIL.

This chain joins TRBV10-1 and TRBJ2-3; 12 nucleotides match TRBD2. The CDR3 covers 17 residues. With V trimmed by 2 bases and J by 5 bases, 8 bases remained unmatched. The germline V gene encodes CDR1 WNHNN and CDR2 SYGVQD (reference sequence). This CDR3 is CASSEGLAGLFGDTQYF. The CDR3 nucleotides are TGCGCCAGCAGTGAGGGACTAGCGGGACTGTTTGGAGATACGCAGTATTTT.

This chain uses TRBV27 with TRBJ1-5, with a tentative D call TRBD1 (5 bases). Germline V gene lookup returns CDR1 MNHEY and CDR2 SMNVEV (reference sequence). V was cut by 0 bases and J by 2 bases, with 5 bases left in between. This CDR3 contains 14 residues. This CDR3 is CASSLSGGNQPQHF. The CDR3 DNA is TGTGCCAGCAGTTTATCAGGGGGCAATCAGCCCCAGCATTTT.

The CDR3 DNA sequence: TGTGCCAGCAGTTTTGGCGGGGGTATAGTCGAGCAGTTCTTC. Encoded protein: CASSFGGGIVEQFF. V is TRBV27 and J is TRBJ2-1; 7 positions agree with TRBD2. This CDR3 is 14 amino acids long. With V trimmed by 3 bases and J by 10 bases, 9 bases remained unmatched. Germline-derived CDR1 and CDR2 are MNHEY and SMNVEV (reference sequence).

This clone was found once. The chain is built from TRBV5-1 and TRBJ1-1; TRBD1 aligns across 7 bases. Losses at the gene ends were 3 bases for V and 1 base for J; bases not matched to a gene: 6. CDR3 length equals 15 residues. Germline lookup yields CDR1 SGHRS and CDR2 YFSETQ. CDR3 bases: TGCGCCAGCAGCTCCACGACAGGGACGAACACTGAAGCTTTCTTT. Encoded protein: CASSSTTGTNTEAFF.

The J gene is TRBJ1-5, the V gene TRBV15; D gene uncertain. CDR1 and CDR2 from the germline V gene are LNHNV and YYDKDF (reference sequence). Deletions cut 4 bases from V and 3 bases from J, with 10 bases between. The CDR3 has 14 amino acids. CDR3 in amino acids: CATSKDVLNQPQHF. The CDR3 nucleotides read TGTGCCACCAGCAAAGACGTACTCAATCAGCCCCAGCATTTT.

This clone came up once. The chain employs TRBV4-1 and TRBJ2-1; 7 nucleotides line up with TRBD2. Germline V gives CDR1 MGHRA, CDR2 YSYEKL. V shed 0 bases, J shed 9 bases, and the junction held 14 bases outside the gene matches. This CDR3 comprises 17 residues. The CDR3: CASSQEGGTLLVGEQFF. The CDR3 region has the DNA TGCGCCAGCAGCCAAGAGGGAGGGACTTTACTCGTCGGTGAGCAGTTCTTC.

The chain uses TRBV5-4 and TRBJ1-2; TRBD1 is a possible D gene (6 bases). Trimming took 0 bases from V and 4 from J, leaving 19 bases between them. Germline CDR1 reads SGHNT; CDR2 reads YYREEE (reference sequence). The CDR3 consists of 17 residues. The CDR3 region has the DNA TGTGCCAGCAGCTTGGGACAGGAGAGGACTTGGGCCTATGGCTACACCTTC. It translates to CASSLGQERTWAYGYTF.

V and J are TRBV27 and TRBJ2-7; 11 nucleotides agree with TRBD1. V was clipped by 5 bases and J by 4 bases; unmatched bases: 7. The CDR3 loop spans 15 amino acids. The germline CDR1 and CDR2 sequences are MNHEY and SMNVEV (reference sequence). As DNA, the CDR3 is TGTGCCAGCAGTGGAAGGACAGGGGGCATGTACGAGCAGTACTTC. The encoded protein is CASSGRTGGMYEQYF.